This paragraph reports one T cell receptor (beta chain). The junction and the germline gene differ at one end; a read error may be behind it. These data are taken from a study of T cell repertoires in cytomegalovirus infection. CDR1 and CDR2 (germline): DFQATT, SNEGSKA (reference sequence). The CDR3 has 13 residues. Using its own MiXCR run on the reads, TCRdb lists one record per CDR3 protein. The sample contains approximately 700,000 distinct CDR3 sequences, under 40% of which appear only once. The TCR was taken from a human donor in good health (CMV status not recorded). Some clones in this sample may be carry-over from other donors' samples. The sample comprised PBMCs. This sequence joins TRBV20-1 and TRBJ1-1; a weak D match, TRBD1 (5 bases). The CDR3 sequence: CSARPTVDTEAFF. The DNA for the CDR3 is TGCAGTGCTAGGCCCACAGTGGACACTGAGGCTTTCTTT.